These 28 T cell receptor beta chains came from one sample sequenced in a study of T-cell reconstitution after alpha-beta-depleted transplantation in children. The TCRbeta library incorporated unique molecular identifiers. TCRdb re-derived calls from the PCR reads in MiXCR, one entry per CDR3 protein. The sample yields about 1,000,000 distinct CDR3 sequences, around 30% seen once. Specimen: PBMCs, mostly from graft donor cells, collected 360 days after TCRalphabeta/CD19-depleted stem cell transplant. Source of these receptors: a boy younger than two who had a stem cell transplant for SCID, so the T cells may come from the graft donor.

This chain joins TRBV12-3 or TRBV12-4 and TRBJ2-7; 10 nucleotides align to TRBD1. The J segment lost 3 bases and the V segment lost 7 bases, leaving 6 bases of the junction unmatched. The CDR3 has 14 amino acids. CDR3 DNA: TGTGCCAGCACCTCGACAGGGGGCCGCTACGAGCAGTACTTC. It yields the protein CASTSTGGRYEQYF.

This rearrangement joins TRBV7-3 to TRBJ2-1; possibly TRBD1 for D (6 bases). V was pared by 5 bases and J by 3 bases, with 17 bases between. Germline V gene data show CDR1 as SGHTA and CDR2 as FQGTGA. The CDR3 has 16 residues. The CDR3 here is CASSPEGRGYYNEQFF. The CDR3 DNA is TGTGCCAGCAGCCCCGAGGGCAGGGGTTACTACAATGAGCAGTTCTTC.

This clonotype was recorded a few times. The J gene is TRBJ1-5, the V gene TRBV7-9; D remains unclear. CDR3 length: 13 amino acids. V shed 3 bases and J shed 9 bases, with 12 bases lying between them. The V gene's germline CDR1 is SEHNR and CDR2 FQNEAQ (reference sequence). The DNA of the CDR3 is TGTGCCAGCAGCTTGGATGTGTCGGTGCCCCAGCATTTT. Encoded protein: CASSLDVSVPQHF.

Written as DNA, the CDR3 is TGCGCCAGCAGTCAATCTGGGGGCGCCGAGACCCAGTACTTC. As protein: CASSQSGGAETQYF. This chain connects TRBV23-1 to TRBJ2-5; perhaps TRBD1 as D (6 bases). TRBV23-1 is filed as an ORF, its function uncertain. CDR3 size: 14 residues. Trimming removed 0 bases at V and 5 bases at J, with 10 bases between.

This clonotype was seen a single time. The rearrangement uses TRBV27 and TRBJ1-1, with D unresolved. The CDR3 sequence is 14 residues long. V was clipped by 2 bases and J by 4 bases, with 11 bases between them. The germline V gene encodes CDR1 MNHEY and CDR2 SMNVEV (reference sequence). The CDR3 loop is CASSLGWRGTEAFF. The CDR3 coding sequence is TGTGCCAGCAGTTTAGGTTGGCGGGGCACTGAAGCTTTCTTT.

As concerns this clonotype: This CDR3 fails to terminate in the conserved phenylalanine or tryptophan, so it likely reflects a read error. This rearrangement joins TRBV29-1 to TRBJ2-3; D remains unclear. V was trimmed by 4 bases and J by 1 base, leaving 6 bases between them. The CDR3 contains 12 residues. CDR1 is SQVTM, CDR2 ANQGSEA, per germline. The CDR3 region has the DNA TGCAGCGTTGGCCTAGGCACAGATACGCAGTATTCT. Protein: CSVGLGTDTQYS.

This clonotype was counted many times. The CDR3 DNA is TGTGCCAGCAGTTTTGGACGTTTGTCGGTCGAGCAGTACTTC. Encoded protein: CASSFGRLSVEQYF. This chain joins TRBV28 and TRBJ2-7; no clear D gene. The CDR3 consists of 14 residues. Trimming removed 3 bases from V and 6 bases from J, with 15 bases in between. Germline CDR1 MDHEN, CDR2 SYDVKM.

This chain connects TRBV28 to TRBJ1-1; tentatively, D is TRBD1 (5 bases). From germline, CDR1 is MDHEN and CDR2 SYDVKM. V gave up 8 bases and J gave up 8 bases, with 15 bases separating them. This CDR3 is built from 12 residues. CDR3 coding DNA: TGTGCCAGCCTAAGTGACAGCCCAGAAGCTTTCTTT. This encodes CASLSDSPEAFF.

This clonotype occurred a few times. Here the CDR3 reads CASSTRTAGTEAFF. The CDR3 DNA reads as TGTGCCAGCAGCACACGGACAGCGGGCACTGAAGCTTTCTTT. This chain connects TRBV7-9 to TRBJ1-1, with D possibly being TRBD1 (6 bases). The V and J ends lost 5 bases and 4 bases respectively, with 14 bases between them. Germline V gene data show CDR1 as SEHNR and CDR2 as FQNEAQ (reference sequence). The CDR3 runs 14 residues.

The chain has TRBV24-1 and TRBJ2-3; D is unclear. The V gene lost 4 bases and the J gene lost 6 bases, with 10 bases spanning the gap. Germline CDR1 and CDR2: KGHDR and SFDVKD. The CDR3 covers 13 residues. Here the CDR3 reads CATSDPMADTQYF. The CDR3 DNA sequence: TGTGCCACCAGTGACCCGATGGCGGATACGCAGTATTTT.

The rearrangement joins TRBV4-1 to TRBJ2-7; D gene unclear. The CDR3 extends over 16 amino acids. Germline V gene lookup returns CDR1 MGHRA and CDR2 YSYEKL. The germline V and J ends were trimmed by 0 bases and 3 bases, with 15 bases remaining between them. The CDR3 nucleotides are TGCGCCAGCAGCCAAGATGCTCGGGCTAAAAACTACGAGCAGTACTTC. As protein: CASSQDARAKNYEQYF.

V gene TRBV5-1 combines with J gene TRBJ1-5, with D unclear. Germline CDR1 and CDR2: SGHRS and YFSETQ. The V gene lost 1 base and the J gene lost 4 bases, with 15 bases spanning the gap. The CDR3 runs to 16 residues. The CDR3: CASSLLPGELNQPQHF. The CDR3 region has the DNA TGCGCCAGCAGCTTGTTACCGGGAGAGTTGAATCAGCCCCAGCATTTT.

This clonotype was found a few times. V and J are TRBV7-3 and TRBJ2-2; maybe TRBD1 (6 bases). Germline V gene sequence: CDR1 SGHTA, CDR2 FQGTGA. This CDR3 region has 18 residues. V lost 0 bases and J lost 2, with 16 bases in between. The CDR3 DNA reads TGTGCCAGCAGCTTAACAGGCAGGGGACGGATTAACACCGGGGAGCTGTTTTTT. This translates into CASSLTGRGRINTGELFF. Using reference TRBV7-3 and TRBJ2-2 for the parts outside the CDR3, the full variable domain is GAGVSQTPSNKVTEKGKYVELRCDPISGHTALYWYRQSLGQGPEFLIYFQGTGAADDSGLPNDRFFAVRPEGSVSTLKIQRTERGDSAVYLCASSLTGRGRINTGELFFGEGSRLTVL.

This clonotype has more than one count but fewer than ten. This sequence joins TRBV5-1 and TRBJ1-1, with D possibly matching TRBD1 (6 bases). V was clipped by 4 bases and J by 2 bases, with 18 bases between them. Germline loops: CDR1 SGHRS, CDR2 YFSETQ. The CDR3 has 16 residues. The CDR3 reads CASSQLKAGENTEAFF. The CDR3 bases are TGCGCCAGCAGCCAATTGAAGGCAGGGGAAAACACTGAAGCTTTCTTT.

The V gene is TRBV3-1, the J gene TRBJ2-5, with TRBD2 matching over 8 bases. Losses at the gene ends were 1 base for V and 2 bases for J; bases not matched to a gene: 9. There are 17 residues in the CDR3. CDR1 is LGHDT, CDR2 YNNKEL, per germline (reference sequence). The CDR3 here is CASSQVGIAGIQETQYF. The CDR3 DNA follows: TGTGCCAGCAGCCAAGTTGGGATAGCGGGGATACAAGAGACCCAGTACTTC.

V is TRBV12-3 or TRBV12-4 and J is TRBJ2-5; D is possibly TRBD2 (6 bases). With 2 bases removed from V and 3 bases from J, the gap between germline ends came to 10 bases. The length of the CDR3 is 14 residues. The CDR3: CASSLWQREETQYF. DNA of the CDR3: TGTGCCAGCAGTTTATGGCAGCGGGAAGAGACCCAGTACTTC.

The chain couples TRBV20-1 to TRBJ1-5, with 7 bases matching TRBD1. Germline V gene lookup returns CDR1 DFQATT and CDR2 SNEGSKA (reference sequence). V lost 0 bases and J lost 7; bases outside the gene matches: 9. The CDR3 length is 15 residues. The CDR3 protein is CSARDDGQVGQPQHF. In DNA, the CDR3 is TGCAGTGCTAGAGATGACGGACAGGTGGGACAGCCCCAGCATTTT.

There are a few counts of this clonotype. The V and J genes are TRBV4-1 and TRBJ2-2; perhaps TRBD2 as D (5 bases). The CDR3 is 17 residues long. The germline V and J ends were trimmed by 4 bases and 1 base, with 16 bases remaining between them. The germline gives CDR1 MGHRA, CDR2 YSYEKL. The CDR3 sequence is CASSRSGLRENTGELFF. CDR3 DNA sequence: TGCGCCAGCAGCCGGTCGGGTCTGAGGGAGAACACCGGGGAGCTGTTTTTT.

The V and J genes are TRBV6-1 and TRBJ2-3, with D tentatively TRBD2 (7 bases). In germline, CDR1 is MNHNS, CDR2 SASEGT. This CDR3 spans 14 amino acids. V lost 5 bases, J lost 6 bases, and 15 bases lay in between. The CDR3 region has the DNA TGTGCCAGCAGTCGGACTAGGGGGTCTGATACGCAGTATTTT. Amino acid sequence: CASSRTRGSDTQYF.

This clonotype was picked up a small number of times. The V gene is TRBV7-8, the J gene TRBJ1-1; D is ambiguous. The CDR3 is 15 amino acids. V gave up 5 bases and J gave up 3 bases, with 16 bases separating them. Per germline, CDR1 SGHVS and CDR2 FQNEAQ. The CDR3 coding sequence is TGTGCCAGCAGCCGAGGCCGAGGGCGGGACACTGAAGCTTTCTTT. This encodes CASSRGRGRDTEAFF.

V is TRBV5-1 and J is TRBJ1-6; the match to TRBD1 covers 10 bases. The germline CDR1 and CDR2 sequences are SGHRS and YFSETQ. This CDR3 spans 16 amino acids. The J segment lost 9 bases and the V segment lost 0 bases, leaving 6 bases of the junction unmatched. The CDR3 sequence is CASSLGQGAPGSPLHF. Written as DNA, the CDR3 is TGCGCCAGCAGCTTGGGACAGGGGGCGCCTGGTTCACCCCTCCACTTT.

This clonotype has only a few counts. The chain carries TRBV11-2 and TRBJ2-1, with D tentatively TRBD2 (6 bases). Germline CDR1 is SGHAT and CDR2 is FQNNGV. V lost 5 bases and J lost 5, with 19 bases in between. CDR3 size: 16 residues. This chain's CDR3 is CASSLRGAGLHNEQFF. The CDR3 DNA sequence: TGTGCCAGCAGCCTCCGCGGGGCAGGGCTCCACAATGAGCAGTTCTTC.

This clonotype was observed a few times. CDR3 in DNA: TGTGCCAGCAGGGGCGGACAGGTCCCCTCCTACGAGCAGTACTTC. It specifies CASRGGQVPSYEQYF. This chain connects TRBV2 to TRBJ2-7, with TRBD1 matching over 7 bases. The germline V gene encodes CDR1 SNHLY and CDR2 FYNNEI. The CDR3 contains 15 residues. Trimming took 6 bases from V and 0 from J; bases not matched to a gene: 8.

This clonotype occurred a few times. This rearrangement joins TRBV6-6 to TRBJ2-7; no reliable D call. The length of the CDR3 is 13 residues. Germline V gene sequence: CDR1 MNHNY, CDR2 SVGAGI (reference sequence). Between the trimmed V and J ends, which lost 10 bases and 7 bases, there was a span of 20 bases. For the CDR3, the DNA is TGTGCCATCGCGGCCGCGGTTTACGTGGAGCAGTACTTC. Encoded protein: CAIAAAVYVEQYF.

This clonotype occurred a few times. The rearrangement joins TRBV5-1 to TRBJ2-3; 7 bases fit TRBD2. The CDR3 totals 16 residues. Germline V CDR1 and CDR2: SGHRS, YFSETQ. The J segment lost 2 bases and the V segment lost 0 bases, leaving 6 bases of the junction unmatched. CDR3 coding DNA: TGCGCCAGCAGCTTGGCAGCGGGGATCGTCACAGATACGCAGTATTTT. Its translation: CASSLAAGIVTDTQYF.

The CDR3 reads CACPISGNTIYF. CDR3 DNA: TGTGCCTGTCCAATCTCTGGAAACACCATATATTTT. This chain uses TRBV7-9 with TRBJ1-3, with no clear D. The CDR3 consists of 12 residues. Per the germline V gene, CDR1 is SEHNR and CDR2 is FQNEAQ (reference sequence). With 11 bases removed from V and 0 bases from J, the gap between germline ends came to 8 bases.

V and J are TRBV5-1 and TRBJ2-4; D not resolved. CDR1 is SGHRS, CDR2 YFSETQ, per germline. Trimming took off 1 base at V and 0 bases at J, with 11 bases between the two ends. This CDR3 has 16 residues. CDR3 in amino acids: CASSLTGVGAKNIQYF. CDR3 bases: TGCGCCAGCAGCTTGACTGGGGTGGGAGCCAAAAACATTCAGTACTTC.

J is TRBJ2-1 and V is TRBV5-5; D possibly corresponds to TRBD2 (7 bases). The germline V gene has CDR1 SGHKS and CDR2 YYEKEE (reference sequence). The CDR3 sequence is 17 residues long. V lost 0 bases, J lost 2 bases, and 15 bases lay in between. The CDR3 nucleotides are TGTGCCAGCAGCTTGGGGGAGGGGGTCCCAGCCTACAATGAGCAGTTCTTC. Translated, it gives CASSLGEGVPAYNEQFF.